A single sample gave rise to the 30 T cell receptor beta chains below, sequenced in a study of shared clonotypes between healthy human individuals. Repertoires were generated with immunoSEQ multiplex PCR, while TCRdb's copy carries only in-frame clones and drops some. The sample records approximately 1,000,000 clones, roughly 80% being singletons. Input material: memory CD4+ T cells from PBMCs. The subset was: CD45RA-negative fraction. The receptors here all came from a man aged 18-30 years in good health. Some clones in this sample may be carry-over from other donors' samples.

V usage is TRBV28 and J usage is TRBJ2-1; 10 bases are a match to TRBD2. The CDR3 runs 15 residues. The V gene's germline CDR1 is MDHEN and CDR2 SYDVKM. V lost 7 bases, J lost 1 base, and 4 bases stayed unmatched. The CDR3 bases are TGTGCCAGCATCCTTAGCGGGAGGTCCTACAATGAGCAGTTCTTC. This encodes CASILSGRSYNEQFF. The variable domain in full, completed from reference TRBV28 and TRBJ2-1, reads DVKVTQSSRYLVKRTGEKVFLECVQDMDHENMFWYRQDPGLGLRLIYFSYDVKMKEKGDIPEGYSVSREKKERFSLILESASTNQTSMYLCASILSGRSYNEQFFGPGTRLTVL.

This chain joins TRBV5-4 and TRBJ1-2; TRBD1 is a possible D gene (6 bases). CDR1 is SGHNT and CDR2 is YYREEE in the germline V gene (reference sequence). V was cut by 0 bases and J by 5 bases, with 14 bases left in between. There are 15 residues in the CDR3. In DNA, the CDR3 is TGTGCCAGCAGCTTGGGGCCCGGACAGCCTTATGGCTACACCTTC. Its translation: CASSLGPGQPYGYTF.

V gene TRBV28 combines with J gene TRBJ2-7, with no clear D. This CDR3 is built from 14 residues. V gave up 3 bases and J gave up 3 bases, with 12 bases separating them. CDR1 is MDHEN and CDR2 is SYDVKM in the germline V gene. CDR3 region: CASSLGGALYEQYF. The CDR3 nucleotides read TGTGCCAGCAGTTTGGGCGGAGCCCTCTACGAGCAGTACTTC.

The chain employs TRBV18 and TRBJ2-7, with TRBD2 matching over 16 bases. CDR3 length: 18 amino acids. Trimming removed 6 bases from V and 4 bases from J; junction bases left unmatched: 12. Germline CDR1 and CDR2: KGHSH and LQKENI. CDR3 coding DNA: TGTGCCAGCTCCCCGGGACTAGCGGGAGGGCCTTCTTATTACGAGCAGTACTTC. The encoded protein is CASSPGLAGGPSYYEQYF.

V gene TRBV5-1 combines with J gene TRBJ2-7, with D hard to call. Germline assignment: CDR1 SGHRS and CDR2 YFSETQ. The CDR3 sequence is 14 residues long. The V and J ends lost 0 bases and 12 bases respectively, with 19 bases between them. The CDR3 DNA is TGCGCCAGCAGCTTGGACACAACGGGCGTACATCGGTACTTC. It is translated as CASSLDTTGVHRYF.

The chain uses TRBV7-3 and TRBJ2-2; TRBD2 matches 11 bases. V dropped 5 bases and J dropped 2; count of bases not matched to a gene: 4. The CDR3 runs to 16 residues. Germline V gene data show CDR1 as SGHTA and CDR2 as FQGTGA. Here the CDR3 DNA reads TGTGCCAGCAGCCACGGGACTAGCGGAAACACCGGGGAGCTGTTTTTT. This gives the protein CASSHGTSGNTGELFF.

On this clone: A much larger clone differs from this one at a single base, so this may be a read error. The same CDR3 also results from other DNA sequences found in this sample. This sequence joins TRBV15 and TRBJ2-7; no clear D. The germline gives CDR1 LNHNV, CDR2 YYDKDF (reference sequence). The CDR3 is made up of 13 amino acids. The CDR3 coding sequence is TGTGCCACCAGCCGAGACAACGCCGACGAGCAGTACTTC. Its protein is CATSRDNADEQYF. The whole variable domain, remainder taken from reference TRBV15 and TRBJ2-7, is DAMVIQNPRYQVTQFGKPVTLSCSQTLNHNVMYWYQQKSSQAPKLLFHYYDKDFNNEADTPDNFQSRRPNTSFCFLDIRSPGLGDTAMYLCATSRDNADEQYFGPGTRLTVT.

V and J are TRBV28 and TRBJ1-5, with D unclear. V lost 6 bases to trimming and J lost 0 bases, with 15 bases between them. The CDR3 spans 16 residues. Germline V gene lookup returns CDR1 MDHEN and CDR2 SYDVKM. CDR3 in amino acids: CASRNPGIFSNQPQHF. CDR3 DNA: TGTGCCAGCAGGAACCCGGGAATTTTTAGCAATCAGCCCCAGCATTTT.

V is TRBV2 and J is TRBJ2-7; D call uncertain. Germline values: CDR1 SNHLY, CDR2 FYNNEI. CDR3 size: 15 residues. Trimming stripped 3 bases from V and 0 bases from J, with 12 bases between. CDR3 nucleotide sequence: TGTGCCAGCAGTGAGGGTCTTACCACCTCCTACGAGCAGTACTTC. Amino acids: CASSEGLTTSYEQYF. The full variable domain, in which reference TRBV2 and TRBJ2-7 provide the parts outside the CDR3, is EPEVTQTPSHQVTQMGQEVILRCVPISNHLYFYWYRQILGQKVEFLVSFYNNEISEKSEIFDDQFSVERPDGSNFTLKIRSTKLEDSAMYFCASSEGLTTSYEQYFGPGTRLTVT.

This clone appeared a few times. A much larger clone differs by one base, so this may be a read error. This CDR3 fails to terminate in the conserved phenylalanine or tryptophan, so it likely reflects a read error. The CDR3 bases are TGCAGCGGGGACAGGGTGAACACTGAAGCTTTCTCT. The encoded protein is CSGDRVNTEAFS. The rearrangement joins TRBV29-1 to TRBJ1-1, with 9 bases that match TRBD1. CDR1 is SQVTM and CDR2 is ANQGSEA in the germline V gene. The length of the CDR3 is 12 residues. V lost 7 bases and J lost 0; bases outside the gene matches: 0.

This clone has a single count. The chain uses TRBV28 and TRBJ1-1; 7 bases agree with TRBD1. V gave up 2 bases and J gave up 1 base; unmatched junction bases: 10. This CDR3 is built from 17 residues. Germline CDR1 is MDHEN and CDR2 is SYDVKM. The CDR3 region has the DNA TGTGCCAGCAGTTTACCGGGAACAGGGGCCCCGAACACTGAAGCTTTCTTT. Translated, it gives CASSLPGTGAPNTEAFF.

V and J are TRBV30 and TRBJ2-1; tentative D call: TRBD1 (5 bases). Germline values: CDR1 GTSNPN, CDR2 SVGIG (reference sequence). Trimming left V 6 bases short and J 7 bases short, with 10 bases between. CDR3 length equals 11 residues. The CDR3 sequence: CACWGQNEQFF. CDR3 DNA sequence: TGTGCCTGTTGGGGCCAAAATGAGCAGTTCTTC.

A single count supports this clone. The chain uses TRBV15 and TRBJ2-5; D is unclear. This CDR3 region has 16 residues. The V gene's germline CDR1 is LNHNV and CDR2 YYDKDF (reference sequence). Trimming left V 3 bases short and J 3 bases short, with 17 bases between. The CDR3 loop reads CATSSPHLSSKETQYF. The DNA for the CDR3 is TGTGCCACCAGCAGCCCCCATCTGAGCAGTAAAGAGACCCAGTACTTC.

This clone showed up just a few times. The chain carries TRBV5-1 and TRBJ2-7, with a possible D match to TRBD1 (5 bases). Germline loops: CDR1 SGHRS, CDR2 YFSETQ. The CDR3 is made up of 14 amino acids. The ends were cut back, 4 bases at V and 7 bases at J, with 18 bases in the middle. The CDR3 protein is CASSPPDIPTEQYF. Written as DNA, the CDR3 is TGCGCCAGCAGCCCACCGGACATACCAACGGAGCAGTACTTC.

The genes are TRBV4-3 and TRBJ1-2; no clear D. There are 16 residues in the CDR3. Germline loops: CDR1 LGHNA, CDR2 YSLEER. V was pared by 0 bases and J by 1 base, with 12 bases between. CDR3 nucleotides: TGCGCCAGCAGCCAAGATCTCGGGGAGTTTAACTATGGCTACACCTTC. Protein product: CASSQDLGEFNYGYTF.

Here the CDR3 DNA reads TGTGCCAGTAGTATCTCTGGGGTCATCACCGGGGAGCTGTTTTTT. This translates into CASSISGVITGELFF. V usage is TRBV19 and J usage is TRBJ2-2, with D unresolved. CDR1 is LNHDA, CDR2 SQIVND, per germline (reference sequence). Trimming took 3 bases from V and 4 from J, leaving 12 bases between them. CDR3 length: 15 amino acids.

The gene calls are TRBV27 and TRBJ1-1; the D is unclear. The V gene's germline CDR1 is MNHEY and CDR2 SMNVEV (reference sequence). V was pared by 8 bases and J by 1 base, with 17 bases between. There are 15 residues in the CDR3. The CDR3 DNA follows: TGTGCCAGCGGTCCCCTACTATCCGGGAACACTGAAGCTTTCTTT. Translation gives CASGPLLSGNTEAFF.

This clone was counted between two and nine times. The rearrangement links TRBV5-5 to TRBJ1-2, with D perhaps matching TRBD1 (6 bases). Germline lookup yields CDR1 SGHKS and CDR2 YYEKEE (reference sequence). There are 13 residues in the CDR3. Trimming pared 4 bases from V and 4 bases from J, leaving 11 bases between. This CDR3 reads CASSPDSLYGYTF. CDR3 in DNA: TGTGCCAGCAGCCCGGACAGCCTCTATGGCTACACCTTC.

The chain combines TRBV9 with TRBJ2-1; D unclear. CDR3 size: 15 residues. The V gene lost 3 bases and the J gene lost 3 bases, with 13 bases spanning the gap. Germline loops: CDR1 SGDLS, CDR2 YYNGEE. The CDR3 loop is CASSGTPSVYNEQFF. CDR3 nucleotides: TGTGCCAGCAGCGGTACTCCTTCGGTCTACAATGAGCAGTTCTTC.

The rearrangement links TRBV11-3 to TRBJ2-7; possibly TRBD1 or TRBD2 for D (5 bases each). CDR1 is SGHNT, CDR2 YENEEA, per germline. The CDR3 has 14 residues. Deletions cut 3 bases from V and 5 bases from J, with 14 bases between. CDR3 sequence: CASSFSGRTDEQYF. The CDR3, as DNA: TGTGCCAGCAGCTTTTCGGGACGGACGGACGAGCAGTACTTC. The full variable domain, in which reference TRBV11-3 and TRBJ2-7 provide the parts outside the CDR3, is EAGVVQSPRYKIIEKKQPVAFWCNPISGHNTLYWYLQNLGQGPELLIRYENEEAVDDSQLPKDRFSAERLKGVDSTLKIQPAELGDSAVYLCASSFSGRTDEQYFGPGTRLTVT.

The gene calls are TRBV7-8 and TRBJ2-7; D gene uncertain. The CDR3 contains 14 residues. CDR1 and CDR2 (germline): SGHVS, FQNEAQ. V lost 5 bases to trimming and J lost 2 bases, with 13 bases between them. The CDR3: CASSPKTLAYEQYF. In DNA, the CDR3 is TGTGCCAGCAGCCCAAAGACATTAGCCTACGAGCAGTACTTC.

The V call is TRBV29-1, the J call TRBJ1-1; D may be TRBD1 (5 bases). V dropped 4 bases and J dropped 4 bases, with 13 bases sitting between them. The CDR3 is 13 amino acids. Germline values: CDR1 SQVTM, CDR2 ANQGSEA. The CDR3 loop reads CSVAGARSTEAFF. The CDR3 nucleotides read TGCAGCGTTGCTGGGGCACGGAGCACTGAAGCTTTCTTT.

The genes are TRBV5-1 and TRBJ1-3, with D possibly TRBD1 on 5 matching bases. CDR3 length equals 13 residues. The germline gives CDR1 SGHRS, CDR2 YFSETQ. Between the trimmed V and J ends, which lost 10 bases and 1 base, there was a span of 12 bases. The CDR3 protein is CASTGDSGNTIYF. CDR3 bases: TGCGCCTCGACGGGGGATTCTGGAAACACCATATATTTT.

This clone was counted only a few times. The rearrangement uses TRBV28 and TRBJ2-1; 8 bases agree with TRBD2. The CDR3 has 12 amino acids. Unmatched junction bases numbered 5, after V lost 8 bases and J lost 8 bases. In germline, CDR1 is MDHEN, CDR2 SYDVKM. The DNA for the CDR3 is TGTGCCAGCCGATCGGGGGGGGATGAGCAGTTCTTC. Translation gives CASRSGGDEQFF.

V and J are TRBV2 and TRBJ1-4; D gene uncertain. The CDR3 consists of 12 residues. The V gene's germline CDR1 is SNHLY and CDR2 FYNNEI. V was clipped by 6 bases and J by 7 bases, with 9 bases between them. DNA of the CDR3: TGTGCCAGCAGGAGCGAGGGTGAAAAACTGTTTTTT. Its protein product is CASRSEGEKLFF.

This chain links TRBV11-2 with TRBJ2-1, with D hard to call. V was clipped by 4 bases and J by 10 bases, with 8 bases between them. The CDR3 extends over 11 amino acids. Germline V gene data show CDR1 as SGHAT and CDR2 as FQNNGV. CDR3 sequence (DNA): TGTGCCAGCAGCTCCCCCGGCGAGCAGTTCTTC. This translates into CASSSPGEQFF.

This clone appeared many times. The chain recombines TRBV5-8 with TRBJ1-4, with 8 bases lining up with TRBD1. The CDR3 is made up of 17 amino acids. The V gene's germline CDR1 is SGHTS and CDR2 YDEGEE. Trimming removed 1 base from V and 0 bases from J; junction bases left unmatched: 5. The CDR3 DNA is TGTGCCAGCAGCTTGTTGGGACAGGCCGCAACTAATGAAAAACTGTTTTTT. Translation gives CASSLLGQAATNEKLFF.

The chain uses TRBV28 and TRBJ2-7; the match to TRBD1 covers 7 bases. Unmatched junction bases numbered 14, after V lost 3 bases and J lost 9 bases. The CDR3 covers 15 residues. Germline loops: CDR1 MDHEN, CDR2 SYDVKM. Written as DNA, the CDR3 is TGTGCCAGCAGTTTGGACGGGACAGCATATCTAGGGCAGTACTTC. Protein: CASSLDGTAYLGQYF. Using reference TRBV28 and TRBJ2-7 for the parts outside the CDR3, the full variable domain is DVKVTQSSRYLVKRTGEKVFLECVQDMDHENMFWYRQDPGLGLRLIYFSYDVKMKEKGDIPEGYSVSREKKERFSLILESASTNQTSMYLCASSLDGTAYLGQYFGPGTRLTVT.

This clone has more than one count but fewer than ten. This sample includes further DNA sequences coding for the same CDR3. The chain uses TRBV11-1 and TRBJ1-1; TRBD1 is a possible D gene (5 bases). CDR3 length: 14 amino acids. The ends were cut back, 3 bases at V and 1 base at J, with 9 bases in the middle. The germline V gene has CDR1 SGHAT and CDR2 FQDESV (reference sequence). This CDR3 reads CASSLRGENTEAFF. CDR3 in DNA: TGTGCCAGCAGCTTGAGGGGCGAGAACACTGAAGCTTTCTTT.

The chain recombines TRBV27 with TRBJ2-1, with D perhaps matching TRBD1 (6 bases). V lost 3 bases and J lost 4, with 19 bases in between. Germline values: CDR1 MNHEY, CDR2 SMNVEV (reference sequence). The CDR3 spans 17 residues. The CDR3 protein is CASSLYPQGPMYNEQFF. For the CDR3, the DNA is TGTGCCAGCAGTTTGTACCCCCAGGGGCCGATGTACAATGAGCAGTTCTTC.